This T cell receptor (beta chain) emerged from a study of regulatory T cells in long-lasting Graves disease. This clonotype was counted many times. Library construction for TCR beta used iRepertoire HTBI primers and Arm-PCR of CDR3 regions. TCRdb reprocessed the multiplex PCR reads via MiXCR and lists one record per CDR3 protein. The sample holds about 440,000 distinct CDR3 sequences, about 16% seen once. This sample's time point: newly diagnosed GD, antithyroid drugs for less than 3 months. PBMC RNA served as the TCR library source. This CDR3 comprises 14 residues. Germline V gene sequence: CDR1 SGHTA, CDR2 FQGNSA. V lost 2 bases and J 8 bases, leaving 13 bases between the germline ends. These same data were also listed under a study on T cells in Graves' hyperthyroidism and ophthalmopathy.

V gene TRBV7-2 combines with J gene TRBJ2-1, with D maybe TRBD2 (6 bases). The specimen comprised peripheral blood mononuclear cells (PBMCs), sampled at new diagnosis, from a patient treated with antithyroid drugs. The receptor was isolated from a woman in her 30s with Graves disease. The CDR3 DNA follows: TGTGCCAGCAGCTTAAACCGAGGAGGGTATGAGCAGTTCTTC. Residues: CASSLNRGGYEQFF.